These T cell receptor beta chains were read from a single sample in a study of cytomegalovirus exposure and HLA in healthy donors. The method was immunoSEQ multiplex PCR; TCRdb's version includes in-frame clones alone and lacks a portion of them. The table lists tens of thousands of clones, around 82% of them singletons. The source material was PBMCs. Receptors originate from a female donor in good health and CMV-seronegative. The CDR3 runs from the conserved cysteine through the conserved F or W.

CDR3 protein | V gene
CASRQSRGMNTEAFF | TRBV7-9
CASSHSTGGTEAFF | TRBV18
CAWSVQGVRETQYF | TRBV30
CASSLVRGASRGYTF | TRBV5-6
CAWSVAGGGNQPQHF | TRBV30
CASSPSGTVAYNEQFF | TRBV7-2
CASSMTGYDTIYF | TRBV19
CASSPSGDFYNEQFF | TRBV10-2
CASSQDQGGRETQYF | TRBV4-3
CASSQAVGGASSYNEQFF | TRBV4-3
CASSMGRNTGELFF | TRBV19
CASSEGKWRGTEAFF | TRBV6-1
CASSVQISNSYEQYF | TRBV6-1
CASSPTLGLGGYEQYF | TRBV10-2
CASSIQASPIYGYTF | TRBV19
CASRHNQGPGNTIYF | TRBV5-1
CASSLRISGGGTGELFF | TRBV5-1
CASSPTRVDVLTF | TRBV6-1
CASSQGGGRISGANVLTF | TRBV4-3
CASSLGGGAEAFF | TRBV5-1
CASSDLGGKGSGYTF | TRBV5-1
CASSPSGTGNTIYF | TRBV9
CAWTVRNDGYTF | TRBV30
CASSQNGYTF | TRBV28
CASRGLAYNEQFF | TRBV6-5
CATSSSYSNQPQHF | TRBV15
CASSLVREVYSSPLHF | TRBV7-9
CASSATSGAQETQYF | TRBV2
CASQGQLMNTEAFF | TRBV2
CASSRGLDTEAFF | TRBV5-4
CASSYSSRGSYNEQFF | TRBV6-5
CASSTRIFEKETQYF | TRBV7-9
CASSGVGDRGRETQYF | TRBV2
CASSGTLETQYF | TRBV7-9
CATSRDGQGYGYTF | TRBV15
CASSFATSGRTDTQYF | TRBV5-4
CASRRGIPTNSPLHF | TRBV4-1
CASSQSGLAEYNELFF | TRBV9
CASSESLAGVYEQYF | TRBV25-1
CASTPTSTGHYGYTF | TRBV6-1
CASRRIQGALDTQYF | TRBV6-6
CATSLYRAGYTF | TRBV15
CASSPLSSYNSPLHF | TRBV18
CAGSESGVTYEQYF | TRBV25-1
CASAGQRNQPQHF | TRBV19
CASSLARSIRTGELFF | TRBV7-8
CASSILTSSEQYF | TRBV2
CAWSVGRGREKLFF | TRBV30
CASSPYKNTEAFF | TRBV18
CSVERNTEAFF | TRBV29-1
CASSPPPGREINEKLFF | TRBV19
CASSLWANGNTIYF | TRBV13
CASSSAASGSNYEQYF | TRBV25-1
CASSLGDRGVYEQYF | TRBV5-4
CASSKLGSMNTEAFF | TRBV11-2
CASGLVSGADYGYTF | TRBV12-5